The 14 T cell receptor beta chains presented below share a single source sample, sequenced in a study of blood T cell repertoires in COVID-19. Assay used: immunoSEQ multiplex PCR; TCRdb lists only in-frame clones, some missing. The table records 300,000 to 400,000 clones, approximately 90% of them present only once. The sample consisted of peripheral blood. These receptors came from a woman aged 45-60 years with active or convalescent COVID-19.

This chain uses TRBV25-1 with TRBJ1-6, with D maybe TRBD1 (6 bases). The CDR3 has 15 residues. Deletions cut 3 bases from V and 6 bases from J, with 12 bases between. The germline CDR1 and CDR2 sequences are MGHDK and SYGVNS. CDR3 region: CASSDPGHLNSPLHF. The CDR3 DNA reads as TGTGCCAGCAGTGACCCGGGACACCTTAATTCACCCCTCCACTTT.

The rearrangement uses TRBV15 and TRBJ1-3; possibly TRBD1 for D (5 bases). CDR3 length equals 13 residues. Trimming pared 5 bases from V and 8 bases from J, leaving 13 bases between. Germline V gene lookup returns CDR1 LNHNV and CDR2 YYDKDF (reference sequence). This chain's CDR3 is CATSGDGGDTIYF. The CDR3, as DNA: TGTGCCACCAGCGGGGACGGGGGTGACACCATATATTTT.

This clone was found a few times. The chain is built from TRBV2 and TRBJ2-2, with 9 bases that match TRBD1. Trimming cost V 4 bases and J 4 bases; bases outside gene matches: 1. In germline, CDR1 is SNHLY, CDR2 FYNNEI. The CDR3 runs 14 residues. CDR3 DNA: TGTGCCAGCAGTGGACAGGGGGGCACCGGGGAGCTGTTTTTT. It yields the protein CASSGQGGTGELFF.

The chain uses TRBV4-1 and TRBJ1-5, with TRBD1 matching over 7 bases. The ends lost 3 bases at V and 4 bases at J; junction bases unmatched: 6. Looked up from germline, CDR1 is MGHRA and CDR2 is YSYEKL. This CDR3 contains 15 residues. In nucleotides, the CDR3 is TGCGCCAGCAGCCATGTTGACAGGGAGAATCAGCCCCAGCATTTT. This gives the protein CASSHVDRENQPQHF.

The rearrangement joins TRBV4-1 to TRBJ1-1; 10 bases are a match to TRBD1. J was trimmed by 6 bases and V by 5 bases; bases with no gene match: 9. Germline assignment: CDR1 MGHRA and CDR2 YSYEKL. The CDR3 loop spans 15 amino acids. CDR3: CASSGRQGARSEAFF. The DNA for the CDR3 is TGCGCCAGCAGCGGACGACAGGGGGCGAGGTCTGAAGCTTTCTTT.

The chain links TRBV27 to TRBJ2-6; possible D gene TRBD1, 6 bases. Germline V gene data show CDR1 as MNHEY and CDR2 as SMNVEV (reference sequence). The CDR3 covers 16 residues. The V gene lost 5 bases and the J gene lost 3 bases, with 14 bases spanning the gap. The CDR3 coding sequence is TGTGCCAGCAGTGTACAGGGTCGTTATGGGGCCAACGTCCTGACTTTC. Protein sequence: CASSVQGRYGANVLTF.

V is TRBV7-9 and J is TRBJ2-7; TRBD2 aligns across 8 bases. J lost 6 bases, V lost 5 bases, and 12 bases had no gene match. There are 15 residues in the CDR3. Germline CDR1 SEHNR, CDR2 FQNEAQ (reference sequence). CDR3: CASSNGGASGREQYF. In DNA, the CDR3 is TGTGCCAGCAGCAACGGGGGGGCGTCTGGGCGCGAGCAGTACTTC.

The rearrangement uses TRBV3-1 (or the pseudogene TRBV3-2) and TRBJ2-3; 8 bases align to TRBD2. V trimming: 3 bases; J trimming: 15 bases; junction bases outside the gene matches: 20. Germline lookup yields CDR1 LGHDT and CDR2 YNNKEL (reference sequence). This CDR3 contains 16 residues. The CDR3 DNA follows: TGTGCCAGCAGCCAGGGTGGTGCTAGCGGGTCATCCTCCGCCTATTTT. Protein product: CASSQGGASGSSSAYF.

The gene calls are TRBV5-8 and TRBJ2-1, with 8 bases matching TRBD2. Germline V CDR1 and CDR2: SGHTS, YDEGEE. The CDR3 is 16 amino acids. The V segment lost 1 base and the J segment 4 bases; nucleotides outside the gene matches: 7. The chain's CDR3 is CASSLCGLAGYNEQFF. In DNA, the CDR3 is TGTGCCAGCAGCTTGTGCGGTCTAGCGGGTTACAATGAGCAGTTCTTC. Complete variable domain (other parts from reference TRBV5-8 and TRBJ2-1): EAGVTQSPTHLIKTRGQQATLRCSPISGHTSVYWYQQALGLGLQFLLWYDEGEERNRGNFPPRFSGRQFPNYSSELNVNALELEDSALYLCASSLCGLAGYNEQFFGPGTRLTVL.

The chain links TRBV29-1 to TRBJ2-1; 12 nucleotides match TRBD2. This CDR3 contains 18 residues. Germline V gene lookup returns CDR1 SQVTM and CDR2 ANQGSEA. V was clipped by 7 bases and J by 5 bases; unmatched bases: 18. In DNA, the CDR3 is TGCAGCGCCCCCGCCATGACTAGCGGGGGAGGGGTTAACAATGAGCAGTTCTTC. Its protein is CSAPAMTSGGGVNNEQFF.

The V and J genes are TRBV2 and TRBJ1-3; D gene ambiguous. The CDR3 is 14 residues long. The germline V gene has CDR1 SNHLY and CDR2 FYNNEI. Between the trimmed V and J ends, which lost 4 bases and 0 bases, there was a span of 7 bases. The CDR3 reads CASSAQNSGNTIYF. Here the CDR3 DNA reads TGTGCCAGCAGTGCACAGAACTCTGGAAACACCATATATTTT.

The V and J genes are TRBV7-2 and TRBJ1-5, with D perhaps TRBD1 (6 bases). V was pared by 3 bases and J by 0 bases, with 12 bases between. The CDR3 has 16 amino acids. Germline lookup yields CDR1 SGHTA and CDR2 FQGNSA. The CDR3 nucleotides are TGTGCCAGCAGCTTTACCAGCAGGGGTAGCAATCAGCCCCAGCATTTT. Protein: CASSFTSRGSNQPQHF.

The V call is TRBV6-2 or TRBV6-3, the J call TRBJ2-7, with 7 bases lining up with TRBD1. The CDR3 has 14 residues. Germline CDR1 and CDR2: MNHEY and SVGEGT. The V and J ends lost 5 bases and 5 bases, in that order; junction bases with no gene match: 9. DNA of the CDR3: TGTGCCAGCAGTCCCGGGACAGTCTCTCACGAGCAGTACTTC. This sequence encodes CASSPGTVSHEQYF.

This chain connects TRBV3-1 (or the pseudogene TRBV3-2) to TRBJ2-5; D remains ambiguous. Trimming took off 0 bases at V and 5 bases at J, with 4 bases between the two ends. The CDR3 is 12 amino acids. Germline V gene data show CDR1 as LGHDT and CDR2 as YNNKEL (reference sequence). The CDR3 sequence: CASSQDLETQYF. CDR3 bases: TGTGCCAGCAGCCAAGACTTGGAGACCCAGTACTTC.